This T cell receptor (beta chain) was sequenced during a study of blood T cells in healthy people across ages. Sample-barcoded 5' priming and a J-beta primer mix drove a second PCR of about 6 to 12 cycles. TCRdb independently ran MiXCR on the 5' RACE reads; one entry per CDR3 protein. The table includes around 970,000 distinct CDR3 sequences, 45% to 60% detected once. Per the germline V gene, CDR1 is SQVTM and CDR2 is ANQGSEA. The V and J ends lost 7 bases and 2 bases, in that order; junction bases with no gene match: 7. CDR3 length equals 14 residues. The sequence derives from a woman aged 60 to 75 in good health. V and J are TRBV29-1 and TRBJ2-3, with 9 bases aligning to TRBD1. Sequences were obtained from blood. The CDR3 DNA reads as TGCAGCGGCGGGACAGGGTCATACACAGATACGCAGTATTTT. Residues: CSGGTGSYTDTQYF.